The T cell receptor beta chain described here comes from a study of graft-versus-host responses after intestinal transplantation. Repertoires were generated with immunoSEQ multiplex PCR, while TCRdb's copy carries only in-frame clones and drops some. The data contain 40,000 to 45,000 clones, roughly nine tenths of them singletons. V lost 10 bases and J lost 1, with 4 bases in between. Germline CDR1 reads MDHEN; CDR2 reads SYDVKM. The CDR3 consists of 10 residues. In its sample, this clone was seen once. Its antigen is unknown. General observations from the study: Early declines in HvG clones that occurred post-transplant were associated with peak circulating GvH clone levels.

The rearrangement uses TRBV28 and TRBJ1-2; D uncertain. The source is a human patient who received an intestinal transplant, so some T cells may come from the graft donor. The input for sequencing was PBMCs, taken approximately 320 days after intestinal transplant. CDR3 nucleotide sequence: TGTGCCACCGGTAACTATGGCTACACCTTC. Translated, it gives CATGNYGYTF.